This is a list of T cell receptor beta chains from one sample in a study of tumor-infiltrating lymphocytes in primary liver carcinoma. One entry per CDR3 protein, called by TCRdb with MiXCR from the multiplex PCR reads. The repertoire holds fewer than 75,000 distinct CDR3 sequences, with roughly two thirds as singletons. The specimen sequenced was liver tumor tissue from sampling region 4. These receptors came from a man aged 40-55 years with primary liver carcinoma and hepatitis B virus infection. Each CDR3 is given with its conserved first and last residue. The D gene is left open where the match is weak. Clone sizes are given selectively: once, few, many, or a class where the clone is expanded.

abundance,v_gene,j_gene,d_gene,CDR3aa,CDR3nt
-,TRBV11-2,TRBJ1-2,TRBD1,CASSVTGGYGYTF,TGTGCCAGCAGCGTAACAGGGGGATATGGCTACACCTTC
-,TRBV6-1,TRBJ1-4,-,CASSERGVQAGEKLFF,TGTGCCAGCAGTGAACGAGGCGTACAAGCGGGAGAGAAACTGTTTTTT
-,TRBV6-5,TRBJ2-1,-,CSSSYSNFHGGTPIFDEQFF,TGTTCCAGCAGTTATTCGAATTTCCATGGCGGGACTCCTATATTCGATGAGCAGTTCTTC
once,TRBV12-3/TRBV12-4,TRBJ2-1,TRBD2,CDSTGTSGRASYNEQSF,TGTGACAGCACCGGGACTAGCGGGAGGGCCTCATACAATGAGCAGTCCTTC
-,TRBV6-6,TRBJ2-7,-,CASEGSTYEHYF,TGTGCCAGTGAAGGATCCACCTACGAGCATTACTTC
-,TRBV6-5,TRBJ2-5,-,CASSYPVAETQYF,TGTGCCAGCAGTTACCCGGTGGCGGAGACCCAGTACTTC
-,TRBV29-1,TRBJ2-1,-,CGARAGGNEQFF,TGCGGCGCCCGCGCGGGTGGAAATGAGCAGTTCTTT
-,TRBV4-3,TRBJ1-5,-,CASSQGGASDTQHF,TGCGCCAGCAGCCAGGGGGGCGCATCAGACACTCAGCATTTT
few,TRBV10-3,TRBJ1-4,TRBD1,CAISDRGRGDEKLFF,TGTGCCATCAGTGACAGGGGGCGCGGGGATGAAAAACTGTTTTTT
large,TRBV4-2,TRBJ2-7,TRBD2,CASSGKPGLAGGPHEQYF,TGTGCCAGCAGTGGAAAACCGGGACTAGCGGGAGGGCCACACGAGCAGTACTTC
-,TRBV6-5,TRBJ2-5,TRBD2,CASSYYGTSGRFVTQYF,TGTGCCAGCAGTTATTACGGGACTAGCGGGAGATTTGTGACCCAGTACTTC
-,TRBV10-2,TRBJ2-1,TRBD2,CASSDLAVGRFYNEQFF,TGCGCCAGTAGCGATCTAGCGGTAGGGAGGTTCTACAATGAGCAGTTCTTC
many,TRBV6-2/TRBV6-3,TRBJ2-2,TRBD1,CASESGTGHTGELFF,TGTGCCAGCGAATCCGGGACAGGGCACACCGGGGAGCTGTTTTTT
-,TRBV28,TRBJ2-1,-,CVNSLNSGGSSYNEQFF,TGTGTCAACAGTCTAAACTCAGGCGGAAGCTCCTACAATGAGCAGTTCTTC
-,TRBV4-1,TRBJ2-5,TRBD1,CSSNQDRALQETQYF,TGCTCCAGCAACCAGGACAGGGCTCTCCAAGAGACCCAGTACTTC
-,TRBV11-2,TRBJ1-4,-,CVSSSGIAPTNEKLFF,TGTGTCAGCAGCTCCGGCATAGCTCCAACCAATGAAAAACTGTTTTTT
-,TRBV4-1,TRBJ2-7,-,CASSQDRDKEKQYF,TGCGCCAGCAGCCAAGATAGGGACAAGGAGAAGCAGTACTTC
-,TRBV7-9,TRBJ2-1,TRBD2,CTSSILAGSGNERFF,TGTACCAGCAGCATCCTAGCGGGGTCGGGGAATGAGCGGTTCTTC
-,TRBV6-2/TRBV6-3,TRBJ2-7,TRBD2,CASSYDGRTSGIHDQYF,TGTGCCAGCAGTTACGATGGGAGGACTAGCGGGATCCACGACCAGTACTTC
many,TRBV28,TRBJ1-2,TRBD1,CASSTPPGTGTYGYTF,TGTGCCAGCAGTACACCCCCCGGGACAGGGACCTATGGCTACACCTTC
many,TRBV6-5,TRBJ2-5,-,CASSNSRGETQYF,TGTGCCAGCAGTAACAGCCGCGGGGAGACCCAGTACTTC
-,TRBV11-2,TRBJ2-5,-,CARSFEWNQRETQYF,TGTGCCAGAAGCTTCGAGTGGAACCAGAGGGAGACCCAATACTTC
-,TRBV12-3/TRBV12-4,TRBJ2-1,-,CAGNFRGAPNEQFF,TGTGCCGGCAATTTTCGGGGAGCGCCCAATGAGCAGTTCTTC
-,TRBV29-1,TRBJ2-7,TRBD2,CSVRPGLGVHEQYF,TGCAGCGTTAGACCGGGACTAGGTGTCCACGAGCAGTACTTC
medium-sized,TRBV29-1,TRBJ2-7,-,CSVTGTSYEQYF,TGCAGCGTAACCGGGACATCCTACGAGCAGTACTTC
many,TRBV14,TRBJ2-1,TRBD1,CASSQEGQGTGYNEQFF,TGTGCCAGCAGCCAAGAGGGTCAGGGGACAGGGTACAATGAGCAGTTCTTC
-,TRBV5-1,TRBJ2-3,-,CASSILDVSTQYF,TGCGCCAGCAGCATACTAGACGTTAGTACGCAGTATTTT
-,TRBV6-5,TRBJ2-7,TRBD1,CVSMPGQATSFYEQYF,TGTGTCAGCATGCCCGGACAGGCAACATCCTTTTACGAGCAGTACTTC
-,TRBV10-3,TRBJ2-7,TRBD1,CAISEGQGSYEQYF,TGTGCCATCAGTGAGGGACAGGGGTCCTACGAGCAGTACTTC
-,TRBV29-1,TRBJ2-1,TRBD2,CSVEFLELAEYNEQFF,TGCAGCGTTGAATTTTTGGAGCTAGCGGAGTACAATGAGCAGTTCTTC
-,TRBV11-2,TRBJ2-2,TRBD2,CVSSPSGCAPGELFF,TGTGTCAGCAGCCCTAGCGGGTGTGCCCCCGGGGAGCTGTTTTTT
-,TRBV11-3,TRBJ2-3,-,CACSLRRGTDAQYF,TGTGCCTGCAGCTTAAGGAGAGGGACGGATGCGCAGTATTTT
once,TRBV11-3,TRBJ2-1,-,CASSLGPENEQFF,TGTGCCAGCAGCTTAGGGCCTGAGAACGAACAGTTCTTC
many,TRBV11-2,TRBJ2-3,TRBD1,CASSERDRHTDTQYF,TGTGCCAGCAGCGAACGGGACAGGCACACAGATACGCAGTATTTT
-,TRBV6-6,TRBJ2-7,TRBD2,CANSPTSGGYEQYF,TGTGCCAACAGCCCGACTAGCGGAGGATACGAGCAGTACTTC
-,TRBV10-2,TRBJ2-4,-,CASSESSGFLGKNIQYF,TGCGCCAGCAGTGAGTCGTCTGGGTTTTTAGGCAAAAACATTCAGTACTTT
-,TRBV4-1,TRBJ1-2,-,CASSRGNRNYGHTF,TGCGCCAGCAGCCGAGGGAACAGGAACTATGGCCACACCTTC
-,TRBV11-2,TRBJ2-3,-,CASSLELYTDEQYF,TGTGCCAGCAGTTTAGAACTTTACACCGATGAGCAGTATTTT
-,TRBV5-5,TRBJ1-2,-,CTSSPHPDRTNYGYTF,TGTACCAGTAGCCCTCACCCGGACAGAACTAACTATGGCTACACCTTC
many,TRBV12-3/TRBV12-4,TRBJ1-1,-,CASSLGGRRAEAFF,TGTGCCAGCAGTCTTGGGGGGCGCAGGGCTGAAGCTTTCTTT
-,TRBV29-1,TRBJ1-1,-,CSVEGQGNAEASF,TGCAGCGTTGAAGGGCAGGGGAACGCTGAAGCTTCCTTT
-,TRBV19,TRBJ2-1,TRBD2,CARKLAVAAYEQFF,TGTGCTAGAAAACTAGCGGTCGCCGCCTATGAGCAGTTCTTC
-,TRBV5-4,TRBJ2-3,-,CASIADYSTDTQYF,TGTGCCAGCATTGCGGACTATAGCACAGATACGCAGTATTTT
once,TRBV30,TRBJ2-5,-,CAWSMRSEETQYF,TGTGCCTGGAGTATGAGATCAGAGGAGACCCAGTACTTC
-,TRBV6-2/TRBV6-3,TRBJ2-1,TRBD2,CASGVAGVNEQLF,TGTGCCAGCGGAGTAGCGGGAGTGAATGAGCAGCTCTTC
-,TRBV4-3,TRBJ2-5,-,CASSLGGQETRYF,TGCGCCAGTAGCCTGGGGGGCCAAGAGACCCGGTACTTC
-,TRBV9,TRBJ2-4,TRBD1,CTSSPGQGNIQYF,TGTACCAGCAGCCCGGGACAGGGGAACATTCAGTACTTC
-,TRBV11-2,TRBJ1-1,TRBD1,CASRARTGGPTGAFF,TGTGCCAGCAGGGCCAGGACAGGGGGTCCGACTGGAGCTTTCTTT
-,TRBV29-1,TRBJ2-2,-,CSVQGGGTGELFF,TGCAGCGTCCAGGGAGGAGGCACCGGGGAGCTCTTTTTT
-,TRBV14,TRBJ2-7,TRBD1,CASSGTGDGEQYF,TGTGCCAGCAGTGGGACAGGGGATGGCGAGCAGTACTTC
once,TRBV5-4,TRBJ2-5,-,CVSSEDPLVGETQYF,TGTGTCAGCAGCGAGGACCCCCTAGTGGGTGAGACCCAGTACTTC